This TCR beta chain was sequenced in a study of T cell changes during pregnancy in multiple sclerosis. Clones were sequenced by immunoSEQ multiplex PCR, and TCRdb holds only the in-frame ones, with some missing. The repertoire has 65,000 to 75,000 clones, about nine tenths of them found once; the top ten carry approximately 1.4%. Germline values: CDR1 MGHDK, CDR2 SYGVNS. The ends were cut back, 8 bases at V and 0 bases at J, with 10 bases in the middle. This CDR3 has 14 residues. The sequencing used peripheral blood, collected in the second trimester of pregnancy. The rearrangement uses TRBV25-1 and TRBJ2-2, with a possible D match to TRBD1 (6 bases). This clonotype originated in a female donor with multiple sclerosis, enrolled in a pregnancy study. CDR3 nucleotide sequence: TGTGCCAGCCGTGGGACATCGAACACCGGGGAGCTGTTTTTT. It specifies CASRGTSNTGELFF.